This TCR beta chain was sequenced for a study of shared clonotypes between healthy human individuals. Method: immunoSEQ multiplex PCR; TCRdb's copy keeps in-frame clones and lacks some. Of about 980,000 clones detected, around 80% appear once; the ten largest clones hold approximately 1.5%. Germline V gene data show CDR1 as LGHNA and CDR2 as YSLEER. The CDR3 spans 13 residues. Trimming stripped 3 bases from V and 5 bases from J, with 10 bases between. This clone has a handful of counts. The sequence was obtained from a man aged 18 to 35 in good health. V and J are TRBV4-3 and TRBJ2-5; a weak D match, TRBD2 (5 bases). The sequenced sample was memory CD4+ T cells sorted from blood. The subset is: CD45RA-negative fraction. CDR3 sequence (DNA): TGCGCCAGCAGCCAGATCGGGGAGGAGACCCAGTACTTC. Translating gives CASSQIGEETQYF.